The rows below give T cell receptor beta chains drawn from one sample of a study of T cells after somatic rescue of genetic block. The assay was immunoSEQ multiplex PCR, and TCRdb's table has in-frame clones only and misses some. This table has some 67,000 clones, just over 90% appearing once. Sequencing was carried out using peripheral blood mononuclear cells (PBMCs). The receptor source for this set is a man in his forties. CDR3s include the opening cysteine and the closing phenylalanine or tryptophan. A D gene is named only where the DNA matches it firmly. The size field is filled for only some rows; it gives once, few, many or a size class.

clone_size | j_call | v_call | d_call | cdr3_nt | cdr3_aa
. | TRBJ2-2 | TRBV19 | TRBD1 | TGTGCCAGTGGGACCGGGACAGGGAACACCGGGGAGCTGTTTTTT | CASGTGTGNTGELFF
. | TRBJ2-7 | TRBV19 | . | TGTGCCAGTAGTTCCTCCGGGGCCTCCTACGAGCAGTACTTC | CASSSSGASYEQYF
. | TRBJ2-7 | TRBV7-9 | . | TGTGCCAGCAGCTTAGATGGAGGCTACGAGCAGTACTTC | CASSLDGGYEQYF
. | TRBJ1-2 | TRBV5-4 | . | TGTGCCAGCAGCTTGGGGGCTAACTATGGCTACACCTTC | CASSLGANYGYTF
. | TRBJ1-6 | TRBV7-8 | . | TGTGCCAGCAGCTTAGGGAAGTCCTATAATTCACCCCTCCACTTT | CASSLGKSYNSPLHF
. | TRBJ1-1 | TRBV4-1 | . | TGCGCCAGCAGAGGGACTCTGAGGAACACTGAAGCTTTCTTT | CASRGTLRNTEAFF
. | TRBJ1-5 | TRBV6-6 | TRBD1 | TGTGCCAGCAACCGGGACAGTCAATATAGCAATCAGCCCCAGCATTTT | CASNRDSQYSNQPQHF
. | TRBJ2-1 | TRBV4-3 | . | TGCGCCAGCAGCCAAGATCCGAGGGAGCCGGATGAGCAGTTCTTC | CASSQDPREPDEQFF
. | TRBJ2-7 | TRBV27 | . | TGTGCCAGCAGTTTATCCGCCGGGGGGCGCCGCGAGCAGTACTTC | CASSLSAGGRREQYF
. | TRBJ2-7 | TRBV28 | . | TGTGCCAGCAGCGCGGGAAGGGAAGACGAGCAGTACTTC | CASSAGREDEQYF
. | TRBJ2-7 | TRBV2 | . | TGTGCCAGCAGTGCCAGCAACAACATCTACGAGCAGTACTTC | CASSASNNIYEQYF
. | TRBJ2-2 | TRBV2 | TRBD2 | TGTGCCAGCAGTACCGGGACTAGTTCGGTCGGGGAGCTGTTTTTT | CASSTGTSSVGELFF
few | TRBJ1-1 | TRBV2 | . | TGTGCCAGCAGTGACGGGGGCCTGTTGGGGACTGAAGCTTTCTTT | CASSDGGLLGTEAFF
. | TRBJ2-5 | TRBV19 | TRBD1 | TGTGCCAGTAGCGCGACAGGGGGCGTTCAAGAGACCCAGTACTTC | CASSATGGVQETQYF
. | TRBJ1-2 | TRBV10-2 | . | TGCGCCCCGAGGGGGGAAGGCTATGGCTACACCTTC | CAPRGEGYGYTF
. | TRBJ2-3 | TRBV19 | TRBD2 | TGTGCCAGTAGCGGACTAGCCGCAGATACGCAGTATTTT | CASSGLAADTQYF
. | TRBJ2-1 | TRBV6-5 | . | TGTGCCAGCAGTTCGTTCCAGGGTTCGAATGAGCAGTTCTTC | CASSSFQGSNEQFF
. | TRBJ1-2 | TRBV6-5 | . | TGTGCCAGCAGTTCGATAAATAGCTATGGCTACACCTTC | CASSSINSYGYTF
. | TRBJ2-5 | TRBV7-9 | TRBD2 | TGTGCCAGCAGCCTAGCGGGGGGGCATGAAGAGACCCAGTACTTC | CASSLAGGHEETQYF
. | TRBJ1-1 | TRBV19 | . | TGTGCCAGAACCTCTGGACCCCCTCGGAACACTGAAGCTTTCTTT | CARTSGPPRNTEAFF
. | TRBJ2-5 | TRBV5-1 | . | TGCGCCAGCAGCCAAAACCTCCTGGAGACCCAGTACTTC | CASSQNLLETQYF
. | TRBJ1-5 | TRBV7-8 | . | TGTGCCAGCAGCTTAGCCGAGCGTCAGCCCCAGCATTTT | CASSLAERQPQHF
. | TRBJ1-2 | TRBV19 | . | TGTGCCAGTAGTATAGATGGGAACGGCTACACCTTC | CASSIDGNGYTF
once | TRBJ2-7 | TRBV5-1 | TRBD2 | TGCGCCAGCAGCTTGCCGGCGGGAGAGAGGGCAAGGCGCTCCTACGAGCAGTACTTC | CASSLPAGERARRSYEQYF
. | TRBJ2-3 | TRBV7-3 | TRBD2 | TGTGCCAGCAGCGCCCAGTCGACTAGCGCAGATACGCAGTATTTT | CASSAQSTSADTQYF
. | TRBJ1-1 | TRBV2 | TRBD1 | TGTGCCAGCAAGGGACAGGGTGTTCCGAAAGCTTTCTTT | CASKGQGVPKAFF
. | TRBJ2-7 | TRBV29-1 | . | TGCAGCGTTGGTGGCAGGGACTACGAGCAGTACTTC | CSVGGRDYEQYF
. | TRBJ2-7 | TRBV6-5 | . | TGTGCCAGCAGCCAAGTGGACGAGCAGTACTTC | CASSQVDEQYF
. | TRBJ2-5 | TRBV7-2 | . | TGTGCCAGCAGCTTCGGGGAGACCCAGTACTTC | CASSFGETQYF
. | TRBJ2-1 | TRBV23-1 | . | TGCGCCAGCAGTCAAAAGTGGGGGACCTACAATGAGCAGTTCTTC | CASSQKWGTYNEQFF
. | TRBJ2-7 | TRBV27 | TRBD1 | TGTGCCAGCAGTTCCCAGACAGGGTGGTACGAGCAGTACTTC | CASSSQTGWYEQYF
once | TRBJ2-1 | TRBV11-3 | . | TGTGCCAGCAGCTTAGGGGGGATGGGACTTTACAATGAGCAGTTCTTC | CASSLGGMGLYNEQFF
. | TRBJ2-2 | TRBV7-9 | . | TGTGCCAGCAGCTTAGAAGGAATGGTCACCGGGGAGCTGTTTTTT | CASSLEGMVTGELFF
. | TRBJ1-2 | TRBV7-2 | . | TGTGCCAGCAGCTTAGTTGTTTCCTACACCTTC | CASSLVVSYTF
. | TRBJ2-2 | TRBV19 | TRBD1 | TGTGCCAGTAGTCAGGACAGGGGCACCGGGGAGCTGTTTTTT | CASSQDRGTGELFF
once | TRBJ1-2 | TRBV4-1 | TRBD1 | TGCGCCAGCAGCCAGGGACAGGGGGGCTATGGCTACACCTTC | CASSQGQGGYGYTF
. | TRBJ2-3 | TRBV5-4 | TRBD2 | TGTGCCAGCAGCGTGACTAGCGGGGGGTACACAGATACGCAGTATTTT | CASSVTSGGYTDTQYF
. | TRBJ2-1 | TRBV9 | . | TGTGCCAGCAGCGTAGGGGCTAGCAATGAGCAGTTCTTC | CASSVGASNEQFF
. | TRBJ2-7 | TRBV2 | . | TGTGCCAGCGAACCGGGTGTGGGGTCGTACGAGCAGTACTTC | CASEPGVGSYEQYF
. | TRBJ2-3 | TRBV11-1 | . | TGTGCCAGCAGCTTAGACCGAGTCACAGATACGCAGTATTTT | CASSLDRVTDTQYF
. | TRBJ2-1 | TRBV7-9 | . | TGTGCCAGCAGCCACCCCGGGGGCTCCTACAATGAGCAGTTCTTC | CASSHPGGSYNEQFF
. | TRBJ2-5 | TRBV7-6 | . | TGTGCCAGCAGCCGCTCCCACCAAGAGACCCAGTACTTC | CASSRSHQETQYF
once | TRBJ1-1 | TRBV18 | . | TGTGCCAGCTCACGAGGGGTGCAGGGAGTGAAGAACACTGAAGCTTTCTTT | CASSRGVQGVKNTEAFF
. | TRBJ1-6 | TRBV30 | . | TGTGCCTGGAGTGTAACGGGACCCCTCCACTTT | CAWSVTGPLHF
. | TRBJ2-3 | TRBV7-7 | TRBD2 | TGTGCCAGCAGCTTAGGGGTAGCGGGCTTCGGGGATACGCAGTATTTT | CASSLGVAGFGDTQYF
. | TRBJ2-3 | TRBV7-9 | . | TGTGCCAGCAGCTTACGGGGGGCAGGAGATACGCAGTATTTT | CASSLRGAGDTQYF
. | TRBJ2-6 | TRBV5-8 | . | TGTGCCAGCAGCTTGGGGACAGACCTCTCTGGGGCCAACGTCCTGACTTTC | CASSLGTDLSGANVLTF
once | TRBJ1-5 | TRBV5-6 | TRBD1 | TGTGCCAGCAGCCTGGGAGTGGGACAGGGAGTATATAGCAATCAGCCCCAGCATTTT | CASSLGVGQGVYSNQPQHF